The next 23 T cell receptor beta chains were all read from a single sample in a study of CXCR3-negative and CXCR3-positive naive CD8 T cells. UMI labels and 5' RACE were used to prepare the TRB cDNA libraries. Each CDR3 protein gets one entry in TCRdb, which reprocessed the 5' RACE reads and gives no DNA. This repertoire includes around 41,000 distinct CDR3 sequences. The sample taken for sequencing was memory CD8+ T cells from blood. These TCRs come from a human donor in good health. Some clones in this sample may be carry-over from other donors' samples.

The gene calls are TRBV29-1 and TRBJ1-3; the D call of TRBD1 rests on TCRdb alone, since no DNA is present to check it. Germline CDR1 SQVTM, CDR2 ANQGSEA. The CDR3 covers 12 residues. This CDR3 is CSVVTGENTIYF.

The CDR3 reads CASSTLLQGSYEQYF. The V and J genes are TRBV7-6 and TRBJ2-7; TCRdb names TRBD2, which stays unverified in the absence of DNA. Germline V gives CDR1 SGHVS, CDR2 FNYEAQ. The CDR3 extends over 15 amino acids.

This chain links TRBV20-1 with TRBJ1-1; TCRdb's assignment of TRBD1 cannot be checked, as there is no DNA. CDR1 and CDR2 (germline): DFQATT, SNEGSKA (reference sequence). This CDR3 is built from 15 residues. CDR3 residues: CSARDFTGEIAEAFF.

The CDR3 is CASSVAGNYQPQHF. The chain couples TRBV25-1 to TRBJ1-5. This CDR3 is 14 amino acids long. CDR1 and CDR2 from the germline V gene are MGHDK and SYGVNS. Variable domain in full (rest from reference TRBV25-1 and TRBJ1-5): EADIYQTPRYLVIGTGKKITLECSQTMGHDKMYWYQQDPGMELHLIHYSYGVNSTEKGDLSSESTVSRIRTEHFPLTLESARPSHTSQYLCASSVAGNYQPQHFGDGTRLSIL.

V is TRBV28 and J is TRBJ1-5. CDR1 and CDR2 (germline): MDHEN, SYDVKM. This CDR3 is 14 amino acids long. CDR3: CASSPRTGPQPQHF.

The chain joins TRBV15 to TRBJ2-5; TCRdb's D gene call, TRBD2, goes unchecked for lack of DNA. Germline V CDR1 and CDR2: LNHNV, YYDKDF (reference sequence). The CDR3 spans 16 residues. The CDR3 loop is CATSRRTSGGQETQYF. The whole variable domain, remainder taken from reference TRBV15 and TRBJ2-5, is DAMVIQNPRYQVTQFGKPVTLSCSQTLNHNVMYWYQQKSSQAPKLLFHYYDKDFNNEADTPDNFQSRRPNTSFCFLDIRSPGLGDTAMYLCATSRRTSGGQETQYFGPGTRLLVL.

The CDR3 spells CASSDLAGDDEQYF. V gene TRBV2 combines with J gene TRBJ2-7; TCRdb names TRBD2, which stays unverified in the absence of DNA. CDR1 is SNHLY, CDR2 FYNNEI, per germline. The CDR3 is made up of 14 amino acids.

The rearrangement links TRBV29-1 to TRBJ2-1; the TCRdb D gene call, TRBD1, has no DNA to confirm it. There are 12 residues in the CDR3. CDR1 is SQVTM, CDR2 ANQGSEA, per germline. The CDR3 loop is CSVSSGDNEQFF.

The rearrangement joins TRBV20-1 to TRBJ2-1. The CDR3 covers 13 residues. Per germline, CDR1 DFQATT and CDR2 SNEGSKA (reference sequence). The chain's CDR3 is CSAPTMSYNEQFF.

J is TRBJ1-1 and V is TRBV7-6. Looked up from germline, CDR1 is SGHVS and CDR2 is FNYEAQ. The CDR3 is 13 amino acids. This chain's CDR3 is CASSSSLNTEAFF.

The chain joins TRBV3-1 to TRBJ2-7; TCRdb's D gene call, TRBD1, goes unchecked for lack of DNA. This CDR3 has 14 residues. CDR1 and CDR2 from the germline V gene are LGHDT and YNNKEL (reference sequence). The CDR3 loop reads CASSQSGRTYEQYF.

V and J are TRBV7-9 and TRBJ1-1; TCRdb names TRBD1, which stays unverified in the absence of DNA. Germline-derived CDR1 and CDR2 are SEHNR and FQNEAQ (reference sequence). CDR3 size: 17 residues. This CDR3 is CASSLGGLESLNTEAFF. The variable domain in full, with the rest retrieved from reference TRBV7-9 and TRBJ1-1, is DTGVSQNPRHKITKRGQNVTFRCDPISEHNRLYWYRQTLGQGPEFLTYFQNEAQLEKSRLLSDRFSAERPKGSFSTLEIQRTEQGDSAMYLCASSLGGLESLNTEAFFGQGTRLTVV.

This chain links TRBV4-3 with TRBJ1-1. This CDR3 is 13 amino acids long. The germline gives CDR1 LGHNA, CDR2 YSLEER. CDR3: CASSQGPQSEAFF.

This chain uses TRBV7-6 with TRBJ1-3; TCRdb designates TRBD1, a call that cannot be tested without DNA. Germline CDR1 is SGHVS and CDR2 is FNYEAQ. The CDR3 loop spans 15 amino acids. CDR3 loop: CASSLEDRDGNTIYF.

The V and J genes are TRBV7-9 and TRBJ2-2; TCRdb gives TRBD1 as the D gene, but with no DNA this cannot be confirmed. Germline-derived CDR1 and CDR2 are SEHNR and FQNEAQ (reference sequence). The CDR3 runs 15 residues. CDR3 sequence: CASSDGTVSTGELFF.

J is TRBJ2-1 and V is TRBV29-1. The CDR3 consists of 13 residues. CDR1 is SQVTM, CDR2 ANQGSEA, per germline. The CDR3 region is CSGEDSSYNEQFF.

V usage is TRBV28 and J usage is TRBJ1-6; checking the TCRdb D call of TRBD1 is not possible without DNA. CDR1 is MDHEN, CDR2 SYDVKM, per germline. The CDR3 is 12 amino acids. CDR3: CASTPPRGPLHF. Full variable domain (outside the CDR3, taken from reference TRBV28 and TRBJ1-6): DVKVTQSSRYLVKRTGEKVFLECVQDMDHENMFWYRQDPGLGLRLIYFSYDVKMKEKGDIPEGYSVSREKKERFSLILESASTNQTSMYLCASTPPRGPLHFGNGTRLTVT.

The chain uses TRBV15 and TRBJ2-3; TCRdb proposes TRBD1, but this gene call is untestable without DNA. The V gene's germline CDR1 is LNHNV and CDR2 YYDKDF (reference sequence). CDR3 length: 15 residues. CDR3 region: CATSSLTGGFDTQYF.

The chain carries TRBV27 and TRBJ2-7; lacking DNA, the TRBD2 call made by TCRdb goes unchecked. The length of the CDR3 is 13 residues. Germline CDR1 and CDR2: MNHEY and SMNVEV (reference sequence). The CDR3 loop is CASSGLAGYEQYF.

The chain is built from TRBV20-1 and TRBJ1-6; TCRdb lists TRBD1, though no DNA is available to test this call. This CDR3 is built from 16 residues. CDR1 is DFQATT and CDR2 is SNEGSKA in the germline V gene (reference sequence). CDR3 region: CSARVPGLSYNSPLHF.

Here the CDR3 reads CASSLWENTEAFF. The chain joins TRBV27 to TRBJ1-1. The CDR3 has 13 amino acids. The germline V gene has CDR1 MNHEY and CDR2 SMNVEV (reference sequence).

The chain has TRBV27 and TRBJ2-7; the TCRdb D gene call, TRBD1, has no DNA to confirm it. The CDR3 contains 16 residues. The V gene's germline CDR1 is MNHEY and CDR2 SMNVEV (reference sequence). CDR3 region: CASSLSTGTATYEQYF.

The chain has TRBV20-1 and TRBJ1-5. This CDR3 contains 14 residues. CDR1 is DFQATT, CDR2 SNEGSKA, per germline (reference sequence). CDR3 region: CSARRTAADQPQHF.